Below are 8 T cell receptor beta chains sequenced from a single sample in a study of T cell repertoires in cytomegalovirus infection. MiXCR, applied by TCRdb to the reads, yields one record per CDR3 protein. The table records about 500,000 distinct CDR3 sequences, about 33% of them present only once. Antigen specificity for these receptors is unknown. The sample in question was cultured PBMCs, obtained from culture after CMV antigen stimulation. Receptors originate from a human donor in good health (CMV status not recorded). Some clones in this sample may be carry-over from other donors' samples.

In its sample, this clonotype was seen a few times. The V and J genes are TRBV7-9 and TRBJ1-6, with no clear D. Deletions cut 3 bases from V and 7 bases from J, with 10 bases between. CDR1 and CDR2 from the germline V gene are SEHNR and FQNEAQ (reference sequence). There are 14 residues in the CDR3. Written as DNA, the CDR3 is TGTGCCAGCAGCTTCTCGTCTTTCAATTCACCCCTCCACTTT. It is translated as CASSFSSFNSPLHF.

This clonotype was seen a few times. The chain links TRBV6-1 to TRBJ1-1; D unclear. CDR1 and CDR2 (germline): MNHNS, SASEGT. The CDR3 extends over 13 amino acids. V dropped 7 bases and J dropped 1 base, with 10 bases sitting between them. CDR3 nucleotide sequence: TGTGCCAGCATGTACTTCCCGAACACTGAAGCTTTCTTT. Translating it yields CASMYFPNTEAFF.

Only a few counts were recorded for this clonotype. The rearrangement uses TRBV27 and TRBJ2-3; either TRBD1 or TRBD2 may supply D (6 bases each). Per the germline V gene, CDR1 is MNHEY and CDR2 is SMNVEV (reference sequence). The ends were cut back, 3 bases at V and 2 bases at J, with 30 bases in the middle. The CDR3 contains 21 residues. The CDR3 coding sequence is TGTGCCAGCAGTTTTGTCATAGGACAGTATGGAGGGGTGGCTAACACAGATACGCAGTATTTT. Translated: CASSFVIGQYGGVANTDTQYF.

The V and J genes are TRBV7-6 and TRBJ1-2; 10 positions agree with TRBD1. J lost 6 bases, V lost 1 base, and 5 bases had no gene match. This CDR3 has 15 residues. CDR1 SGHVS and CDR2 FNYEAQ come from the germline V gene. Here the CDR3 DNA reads TGTGCCAGCAGCTTAGGCCTCGGACAGGGGGATGGCTACACCTTC. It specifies CASSLGLGQGDGYTF.

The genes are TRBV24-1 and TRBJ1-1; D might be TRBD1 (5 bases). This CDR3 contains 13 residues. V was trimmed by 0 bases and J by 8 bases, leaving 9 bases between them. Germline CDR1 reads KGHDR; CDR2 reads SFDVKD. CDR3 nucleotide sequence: TGTGCCACCAGTGATTTGGGAGACAGAGAAGCTTTCTTT. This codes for CATSDLGDREAFF.

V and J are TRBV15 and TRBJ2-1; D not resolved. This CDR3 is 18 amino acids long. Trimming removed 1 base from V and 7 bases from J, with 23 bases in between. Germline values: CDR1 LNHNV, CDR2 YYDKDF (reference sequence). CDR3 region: CATSRGYEQATVENEQFF. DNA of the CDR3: TGTGCCACCAGCAGAGGATACGAGCAAGCCACCGTTGAGAATGAGCAGTTCTTC.

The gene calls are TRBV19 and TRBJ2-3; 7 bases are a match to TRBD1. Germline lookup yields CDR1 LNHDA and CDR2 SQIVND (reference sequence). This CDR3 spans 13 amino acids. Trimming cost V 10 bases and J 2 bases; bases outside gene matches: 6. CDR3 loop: CATLDRDTDTQYF. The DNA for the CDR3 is TGTGCCACCCTAGACAGGGACACAGATACGCAGTATTTT. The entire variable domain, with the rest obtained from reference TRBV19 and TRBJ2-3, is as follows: DGGITQSPKYLFRKEGQNVTLSCEQNLNHDAMYWYRQDPGQGLRLIYYSQIVNDFQKGDIAEGYSVSREKKESFPLTVTSAQKNPTAFYLCATLDRDTDTQYFGPGTRLTVL.

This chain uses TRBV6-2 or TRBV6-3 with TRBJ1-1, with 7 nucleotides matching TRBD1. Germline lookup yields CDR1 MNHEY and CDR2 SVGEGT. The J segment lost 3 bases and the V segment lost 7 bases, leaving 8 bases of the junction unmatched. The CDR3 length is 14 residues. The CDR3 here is CASTNRGGYTEAFF. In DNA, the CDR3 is TGTGCCAGCACCAACAGGGGAGGGTACACTGAAGCTTTCTTT.